The clone carrying this TCR beta chain was detected only a few times. The CDR3 is 12 amino acids. V shed 3 bases and J shed 7 bases, with 6 bases lying between them. CDR1 and CDR2 from the germline V gene are SGHVS and FNYEAQ. Produced via immunoSEQ multiplex PCR; TCRdb's table is partial and in-frame only. Of 34,000 or so clones detected, roughly 95% appear once; the ten largest clones hold 6.4%. The treatment: preoperative locoregional IRX-2 cytokine immunotherapy. This phase Ib study tested locoregional IRX-2 cytokine immunotherapy given before surgery. These data belong to a study of preoperative IRX-2 immunotherapy in early breast cancer.

The chain recombines TRBV7-6 with TRBJ2-2; D call uncertain. Collection took place from a patient treated with IRX-2 immunotherapy. This clonotype originated in a human donor with breast cancer. CDR3 DNA: TGTGCCAGCAGCTTCACGAGCGGGGAGCTGTTTTTT. Its protein product is CASSFTSGELFF.